The rows below give T cell receptor beta chains drawn from one sample of a study of cytomegalovirus exposure and HLA in healthy donors. Sequencing was performed with immunoSEQ multiplex PCR; in TCRdb, only in-frame clones are kept and a portion is missing. The sample records under 300,000 clones, about 80% being singletons. The sequenced sample consisted of PBMCs. These receptors all come from a woman aged 60-75 years in good health and CMV-seropositive. Both conserved end residues are part of each CDR3. D genes are given only for firm matches. Clone sizes are given selectively: once, few, many, or a class where the clone is expanded.

TRBJ2-7,TRBV5-4,-,TRBD1,CASSHRDSYYEQYF,TGTGCCAGCAGCCACCGGGACAGCTACTACGAGCAGTACTTC
TRBJ2-7,TRBV5-1,-,TRBD1,CASSLSQRDRVSPYEQYF,TGCGCCAGCAGCTTGTCCCAGAGGGACAGAGTTTCACCTTACGAGCAGTACTTC
TRBJ2-1,TRBV27,-,-,CASSFGSSYNEQFF,TGTGCCAGCAGTTTCGGGAGCTCCTACAATGAGCAGTTCTTC
TRBJ2-1,TRBV5-6,-,TRBD1,CASRPGTGSGNEQFF,TGTGCCAGCAGACCCGGGACAGGGTCTGGTAATGAGCAGTTCTTC
TRBJ2-3,TRBV2,-,TRBD2,CASKSPGTSVTDTQYF,TGTGCCAGCAAGTCCCCCGGGACTAGCGTTACAGATACGCAGTATTTT
TRBJ1-1,TRBV7-3,-,-,CASSLLAANTEAFF,TGTGCCAGCAGCTTATTGGCGGCGAACACTGAAGCTTTCTTT
TRBJ2-5,TRBV5-1,-,-,CASSLGVKLKETQYF,TGCGCCAGCAGCTTGGGGGTGAAACTAAAGGAGACCCAGTACTTC
TRBJ1-2,TRBV18,-,-,CASSPAQGRAGYTF,TGTGCCAGCTCACCAGCCCAGGGGAGGGCTGGCTACACCTTC
TRBJ2-7,TRBV5-6,-,-,CASSLARYEQYF,TGTGCCAGCAGCTTAGCACGTTACGAGCAGTACTTC
TRBJ2-1,TRBV2,-,-,CASRATGNEQFF,TGTGCCAGCAGAGCGACAGGCAATGAGCAGTTCTTC
TRBJ2-6,TRBV9,-,TRBD1,CASSPGMGQSSGANVLTF,TGTGCCAGCAGCCCCGGCATGGGACAGTCTAGCGGGGCCAACGTCCTGACTTTC
TRBJ1-4,TRBV7-2,-,-,CASSYRQSEKLFF,TGTGCCAGCAGCTACAGGCAGAGTGAAAAACTGTTTTTT
TRBJ2-5,TRBV15,-,TRBD2,CATSEAPGLAGRSETQYF,TGTGCCACCAGCGAAGCCCCGGGACTAGCGGGAAGGTCGGAGACCCAGTACTTC
TRBJ2-5,TRBV11-2,-,TRBD2,CASSLGTSGRVGETQYF,TGTGCCAGCAGCTTGGGGACTAGCGGGAGAGTTGGGGAGACCCAGTACTTC
TRBJ1-3,TRBV10-2,few,-,CASSQGISGNTIYF,TGCGCCAGCAGCCAGGGAATCTCTGGAAACACCATATATTTT
TRBJ2-5,TRBV5-1,-,-,CASSGEEETQYF,TGCGCCAGCAGCGGGGAGGAAGAGACCCAGTACTTC
TRBJ1-1,TRBV6-5,once,TRBD1,CASSRGQGVAEAFF,TGTGCCAGCAGCCGAGGACAGGGGGTCGCTGAAGCTTTCTTT
TRBJ2-3,TRBV9,-,-,CASSVGGGRTDTQYF,TGTGCCAGCAGCGTAGGGGGCGGACGCACAGATACGCAGTATTTT
TRBJ2-5,TRBV7-6,few,TRBD2,CASSRTSFQETQYF,TGTGCCAGCAGCCGGACTAGTTTTCAGGAGACCCAGTACTTC
TRBJ2-5,TRBV5-1,once,TRBD1,CASSLGDRQQETQYF,TGCGCCAGCAGCTTGGGGGACAGGCAACAAGAGACCCAGTACTTC
TRBJ1-5,TRBV7-8,-,-,CASSLVGGNQPQHF,TGTGCCAGCAGCTTAGTCGGTGGCAATCAGCCCCAGCATTTT
TRBJ2-3,TRBV2,-,TRBD2,CATDAGTSGRAIGTQYF,TGTGCCACCGACGCCGGGACTAGCGGGAGGGCCATAGGTACGCAGTATTTT
TRBJ2-2,TRBV7-8,-,TRBD2,CASSLVISTSGRWDTGELFF,TGTGCCAGCAGCTTAGTGATTTCGACTAGCGGGAGATGGGACACCGGGGAGCTGTTTTTT
TRBJ2-1,TRBV4-1,-,-,CASSQGMTGSSYNEQFF,TGCGCCAGCAGCCAAGGCATGACGGGGAGCTCCTACAATGAGCAGTTCTTC
TRBJ1-2,TRBV7-2,-,-,CASSEPPDYGYTF,TGTGCCAGCAGCGAACCACCGGACTATGGCTACACCTTC
TRBJ2-1,TRBV11-1,-,-,CASSPHSRSYNEQFF,TGTGCCAGCAGCCCCCACTCTCGGTCCTACAATGAGCAGTTCTTC
TRBJ2-7,TRBV12-5,-,TRBD2,CASGPPPGLSHEQYF,TGTGCTAGTGGTCCCCCGCCGGGACTAAGTCACGAGCAGTACTTC
TRBJ1-1,TRBV11-2,once,-,CASSLVRSAGYAEAFF,TGTGCCAGCAGCTTAGTAAGGTCGGCAGGGTATGCGGAAGCTTTCTTT
TRBJ2-1,TRBV5-4,-,-,CASSLLVTGPINEQFF,TGTGCCAGCAGTTTGTTGGTGACAGGTCCTATCAATGAGCAGTTCTTC
TRBJ2-5,TRBV21-1,-,-,CASSNPTGQGLPQETQYF,TGTGCCAGCAGCAACCCTACCGGACAGGGACTACCCCAAGAGACCCAGTACTTC
TRBJ2-7,TRBV27,-,TRBD1,CASRQGGSYEQYF,TGTGCCAGCCGACAGGGGGGGTCCTACGAGCAGTACTTC
TRBJ2-7,TRBV11-3,-,TRBD1,CASSPASGTGPIYEQYF,TGTGCCAGCAGCCCAGCGTCCGGGACAGGGCCCATCTACGAGCAGTACTTC
TRBJ1-1,TRBV6-5,-,TRBD1,CASSPTRTGVTEAFF,TGTGCCAGCAGTCCCACTCGGACAGGGGTCACTGAAGCTTTCTTT
TRBJ2-5,TRBV21-1,-,-,CASSTAGTDQGTQYF,TGTGCCAGCAGCACCGCCGGGACAGATCAAGGGACCCAGTACTTC
TRBJ1-5,TRBV4-2,-,-,CASRHHSGGNQPQHF,TGTGCCAGCAGACATCATTCAGGGGGCAATCAGCCCCAGCATTTT
TRBJ2-5,TRBV13,once,TRBD2,CASSWWGLAEETQYF,TGTGCCAGCAGCTGGTGGGGACTAGCGGAAGAGACCCAGTACTTC
TRBJ1-1,TRBV5-4,-,-,CASSFMLRNTEAFF,TGTGCCAGCAGCTTTATGTTGAGGAACACTGAAGCTTTCTTT
TRBJ1-4,TRBV5-1,-,TRBD1,CASSGGQGFEKLFF,TGCGCCAGCAGCGGGGGACAGGGGTTTGAAAAACTGTTTTTT
TRBJ2-7,TRBV28,-,-,CASSSTTPPRRHEQYF,TGTGCCAGCAGTTCTACTACCCCCCCCCGGCGTCACGAGCAGTACTTC
TRBJ2-2,TRBV5-1,-,TRBD1,CASSLGQGAGELFF,TGCGCCAGCAGCTTGGGACAGGGGGCCGGGGAGCTGTTTTTT
TRBJ1-4,TRBV10-3,-,TRBD1,CATTPGQGSEKLFF,TGTGCCACCACACCGGGACAGGGGAGTGAAAAACTGTTTTTT
TRBJ1-5,TRBV5-6,-,TRBD1,CASSFGRDSHQPQHF,TGTGCCAGCAGCTTTGGCCGGGACAGTCATCAGCCCCAGCATTTT
TRBJ1-1,TRBV7-2,-,TRBD1,CASSSTGVGTEAFF,TGTGCCAGCAGCTCGACAGGGGTGGGGACTGAAGCTTTCTTT
TRBJ1-1,TRBV19,-,-,CASSIRDTSPEAFF,TGTGCCAGTAGTATCCGTGATACTTCCCCTGAAGCTTTCTTT
TRBJ2-7,TRBV10-3,once,TRBD1,CAISVGQGYGEQYF,TGTGCCATCAGTGTCGGACAGGGATACGGCGAGCAGTACTTC
TRBJ2-2,TRBV27,-,-,CASSLLTGELFF,TGTGCCAGCAGTTTACTCACCGGGGAGCTGTTTTTT
TRBJ1-5,TRBV27,few,TRBD1,CASSFSGQGASQPQHF,TGTGCCAGCAGTTTTAGCGGACAGGGGGCAAGTCAGCCCCAGCATTTT
TRBJ2-5,TRBV28,few,-,CASSSGQVGSGETQYF,TGTGCCAGCAGTTCAGGACAGGTCGGGAGTGGAGAGACCCAGTACTTC
TRBJ2-6,TRBV10-3,-,-,CAISSSQLQKGSGANVLTF,TGTGCCATCAGTTCATCCCAACTACAGAAGGGGTCTGGGGCCAACGTCCTGACTTTC
TRBJ1-3,TRBV6-1,-,TRBD1,CASRQQGISGNTIYF,TGTGCCAGCAGGCAACAGGGGATTTCTGGAAACACCATATATTTT
TRBJ2-2,TRBV7-9,once,TRBD2,CSSSLAGGDTGELFF,TGTTCCAGCAGCTTAGCGGGAGGGGACACCGGGGAGCTGTTTTTT
TRBJ2-1,TRBV7-9,-,TRBD2,CASSLRPSGRSDEQFF,TGTGCCAGCAGCTTAAGACCTAGCGGGAGGTCCGATGAGCAGTTCTTC
TRBJ1-2,TRBV10-3,-,TRBD1,CATLDRGDYGYTF,TGTGCCACCCTGGACAGGGGTGACTATGGCTACACCTTC